This T cell receptor beta chain was found in a study of identical twins. The CDR3 contains 15 residues. Via MiXCR, TCRdb re-called the 5' RACE reads, giving one row per CDR3 protein. The data contain roughly 690,000 distinct CDR3 sequences, about 20% of them singletons. This clonotype was counted many times. As yet, its antigen is unknown. Study-level findings and limits: Beta out-of-frame sequences displayed a weaker excess of sharing between twins.

These same data were also listed under a study on T cells expressing NK-cell markers. That paper states: Evidence did not settle whether expanded NKG2C+ T cell clones targeted HCMV.

V and J are TRBV21-1 and TRBJ2-7; the table gives TRBD1 as D, unverified against the DNA. TRBV21-1 is listed as a pseudogene. The sequenced material came from PBMCs. The clonotype was recovered from a woman between 18 and 30 years old in good health. CDR3 sequence (DNA): TGTGCCAGCGGTCGTGAAGGGGGCTCTGGATACGAGCAGTACTTC. It is translated as CASGREGGSGYEQYF.